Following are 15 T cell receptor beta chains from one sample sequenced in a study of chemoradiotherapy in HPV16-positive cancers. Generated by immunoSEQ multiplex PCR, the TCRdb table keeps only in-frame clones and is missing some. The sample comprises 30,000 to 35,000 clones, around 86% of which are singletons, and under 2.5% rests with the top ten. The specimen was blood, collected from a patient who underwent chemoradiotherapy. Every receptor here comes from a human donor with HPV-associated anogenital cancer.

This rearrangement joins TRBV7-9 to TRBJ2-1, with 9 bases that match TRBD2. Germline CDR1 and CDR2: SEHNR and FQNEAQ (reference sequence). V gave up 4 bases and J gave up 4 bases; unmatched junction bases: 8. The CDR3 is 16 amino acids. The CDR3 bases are TGTGCCAGCAGCTCCGTAGCGGGGGCCCGGTACAATGAGCAGTTCTTC. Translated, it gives CASSSVAGARYNEQFF.

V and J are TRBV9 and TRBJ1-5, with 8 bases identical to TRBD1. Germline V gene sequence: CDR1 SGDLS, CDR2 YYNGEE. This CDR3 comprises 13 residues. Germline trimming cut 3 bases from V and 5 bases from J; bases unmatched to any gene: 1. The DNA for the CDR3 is TGTGCCAGCAGCGAGACAGGGGATCAGCCCCAGCATTTT. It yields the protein CASSETGDQPQHF.

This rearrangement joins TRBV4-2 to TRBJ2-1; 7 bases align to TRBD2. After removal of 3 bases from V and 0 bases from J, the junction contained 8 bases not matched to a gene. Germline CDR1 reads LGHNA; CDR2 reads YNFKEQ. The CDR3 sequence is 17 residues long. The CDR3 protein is CASSHGIIAGSYNEQFF. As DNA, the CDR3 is TGTGCCAGCAGCCATGGGATTATAGCGGGCTCCTACAATGAGCAGTTCTTC.

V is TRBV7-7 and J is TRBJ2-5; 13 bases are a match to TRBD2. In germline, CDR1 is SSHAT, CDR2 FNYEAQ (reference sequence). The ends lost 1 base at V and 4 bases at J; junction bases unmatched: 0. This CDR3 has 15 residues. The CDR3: CASSLGLAGGETQYF. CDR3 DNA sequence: TGTGCCAGCAGCTTAGGACTAGCGGGGGGAGAGACCCAGTACTTC.

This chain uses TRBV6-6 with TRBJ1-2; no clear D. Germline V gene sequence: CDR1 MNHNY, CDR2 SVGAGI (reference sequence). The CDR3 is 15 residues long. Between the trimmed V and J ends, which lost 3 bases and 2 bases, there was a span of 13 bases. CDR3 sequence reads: CASSYDMEANYGYTF. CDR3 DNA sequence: TGTGCCAGCAGTTATGACATGGAAGCAAACTATGGCTACACCTTC.

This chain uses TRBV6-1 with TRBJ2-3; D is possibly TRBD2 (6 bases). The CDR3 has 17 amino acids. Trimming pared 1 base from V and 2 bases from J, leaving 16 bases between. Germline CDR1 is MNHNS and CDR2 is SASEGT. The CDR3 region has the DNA TGTGCCAGCAGTGAAGTAAGGGCGGGGAGACCCACAGATACGCAGTATTTT. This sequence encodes CASSEVRAGRPTDTQYF.

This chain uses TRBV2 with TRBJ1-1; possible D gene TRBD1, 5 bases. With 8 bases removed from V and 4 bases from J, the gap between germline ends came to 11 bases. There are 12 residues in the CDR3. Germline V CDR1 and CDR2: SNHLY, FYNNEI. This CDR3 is CASGTGGTEAFF. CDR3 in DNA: TGTGCCAGCGGCACGGGGGGCACTGAAGCTTTCTTT.

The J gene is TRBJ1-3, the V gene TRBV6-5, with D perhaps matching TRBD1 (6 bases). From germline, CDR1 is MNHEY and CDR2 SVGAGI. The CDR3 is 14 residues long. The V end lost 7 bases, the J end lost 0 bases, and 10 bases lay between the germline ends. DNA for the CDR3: TGTGCCAGCAACCCGACAGGCTCTGGAAACACCATATATTTT. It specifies CASNPTGSGNTIYF.

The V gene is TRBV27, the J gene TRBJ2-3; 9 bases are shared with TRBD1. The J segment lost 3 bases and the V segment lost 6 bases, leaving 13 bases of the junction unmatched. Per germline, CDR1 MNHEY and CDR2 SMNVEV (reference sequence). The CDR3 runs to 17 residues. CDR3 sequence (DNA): TGTGCCAGCAGCAGGGGTAGGGACAGGGTGAGGACAGATACGCAGTATTTT. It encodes CASSRGRDRVRTDTQYF.

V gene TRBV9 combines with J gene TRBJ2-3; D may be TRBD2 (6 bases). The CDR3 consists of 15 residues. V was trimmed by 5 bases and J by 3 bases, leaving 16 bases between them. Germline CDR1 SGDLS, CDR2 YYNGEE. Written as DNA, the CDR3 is TGTGCCAGCAGTCCCTACGCGGGGATAACAGATACGCAGTATTTT. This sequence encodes CASSPYAGITDTQYF. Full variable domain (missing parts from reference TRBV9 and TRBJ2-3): DSGVTQTPKHLITATGQRVTLRCSPRSGDLSVYWYQQSLDQGLQFLIQYYNGEERAKGNILERFSAQQFPDLHSELNLSSLELGDSALYFCASSPYAGITDTQYFGPGTRLTVL.

CDR3 loop: CASSPRGGDTDTQYF. CDR3 nucleotide sequence: TGCGCCAGCAGCCCGAGGGGGGGCGACACAGATACGCAGTATTTT. The chain is built from TRBV5-1 and TRBJ2-3; maybe TRBD2 (7 bases). The CDR3 runs 15 residues. Per the germline V gene, CDR1 is SGHRS and CDR2 is YFSETQ. The V and J ends lost 4 bases and 2 bases respectively, with 14 bases between them.

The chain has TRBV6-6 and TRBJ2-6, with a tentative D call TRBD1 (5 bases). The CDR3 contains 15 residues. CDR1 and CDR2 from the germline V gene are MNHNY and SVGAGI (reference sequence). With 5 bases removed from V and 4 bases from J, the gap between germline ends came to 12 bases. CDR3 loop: CASSLGADGANVLTF. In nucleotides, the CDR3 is TGTGCCAGCAGTCTTGGGGCGGACGGGGCCAACGTCCTGACTTTC.

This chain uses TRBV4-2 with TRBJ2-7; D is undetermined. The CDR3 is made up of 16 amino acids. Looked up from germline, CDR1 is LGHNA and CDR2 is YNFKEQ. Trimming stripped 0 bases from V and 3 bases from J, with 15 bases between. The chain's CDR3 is CASSQEVRQTFYEQYF. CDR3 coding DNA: TGTGCCAGCAGCCAAGAAGTTAGGCAGACGTTCTACGAGCAGTACTTC.

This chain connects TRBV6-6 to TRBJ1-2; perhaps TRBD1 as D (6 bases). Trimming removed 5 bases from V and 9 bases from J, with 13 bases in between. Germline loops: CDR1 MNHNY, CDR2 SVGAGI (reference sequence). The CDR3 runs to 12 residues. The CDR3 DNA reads TGTGCCAGCAGTACCTTCAGGGGCAGCTACACCTTC. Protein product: CASSTFRGSYTF.

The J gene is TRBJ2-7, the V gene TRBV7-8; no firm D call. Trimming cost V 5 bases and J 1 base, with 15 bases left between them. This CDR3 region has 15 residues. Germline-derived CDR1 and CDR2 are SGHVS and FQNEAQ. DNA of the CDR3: TGTGCCAGCAGCCTCCCATCGAGGCGTTCCTACGAGCAGTACTTC. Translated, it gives CASSLPSRRSYEQYF.